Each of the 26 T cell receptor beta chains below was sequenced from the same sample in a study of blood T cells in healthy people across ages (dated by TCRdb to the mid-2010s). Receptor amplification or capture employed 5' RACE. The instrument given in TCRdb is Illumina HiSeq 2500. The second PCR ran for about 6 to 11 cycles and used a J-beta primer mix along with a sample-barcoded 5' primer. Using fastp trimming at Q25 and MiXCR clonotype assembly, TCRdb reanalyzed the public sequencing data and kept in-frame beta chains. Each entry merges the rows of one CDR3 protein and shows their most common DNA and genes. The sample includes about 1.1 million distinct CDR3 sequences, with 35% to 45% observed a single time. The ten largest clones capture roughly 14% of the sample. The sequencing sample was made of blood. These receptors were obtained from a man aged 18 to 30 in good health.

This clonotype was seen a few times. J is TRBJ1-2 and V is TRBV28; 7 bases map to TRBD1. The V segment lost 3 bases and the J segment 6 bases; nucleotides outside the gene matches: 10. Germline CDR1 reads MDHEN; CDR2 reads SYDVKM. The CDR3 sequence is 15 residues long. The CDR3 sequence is CASSFYWDSTDGYTF. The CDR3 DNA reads TGTGCCAGCAGTTTTTATTGGGACAGTACCGATGGCTACACCTTC.

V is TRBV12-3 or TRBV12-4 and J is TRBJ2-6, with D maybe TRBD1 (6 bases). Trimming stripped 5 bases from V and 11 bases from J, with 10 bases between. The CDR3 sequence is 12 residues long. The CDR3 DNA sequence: TGTGCCAGCAGTCCACAGGGAGACGTCCTGACTTTC. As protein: CASSPQGDVLTF.

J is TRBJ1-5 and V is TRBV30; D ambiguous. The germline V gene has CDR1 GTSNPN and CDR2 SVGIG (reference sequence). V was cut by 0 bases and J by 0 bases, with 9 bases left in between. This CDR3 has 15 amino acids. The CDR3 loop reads CAWSVRRNSNQPQHF. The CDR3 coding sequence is TGTGCCTGGAGTGTACGGAGAAATAGCAATCAGCCCCAGCATTTT.

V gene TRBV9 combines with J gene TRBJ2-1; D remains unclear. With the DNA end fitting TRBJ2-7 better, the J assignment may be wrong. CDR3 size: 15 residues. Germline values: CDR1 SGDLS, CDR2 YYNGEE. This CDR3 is CASSAYIGSYNEQYF. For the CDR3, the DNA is TGTGCCAGCAGCGCTTACATCGGCTCCTACAATGAGCAGTACTTC.

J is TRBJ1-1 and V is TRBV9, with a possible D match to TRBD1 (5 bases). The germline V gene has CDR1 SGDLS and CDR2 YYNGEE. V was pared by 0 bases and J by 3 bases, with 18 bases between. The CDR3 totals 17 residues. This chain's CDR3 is CASSVATAAGADTEAFF. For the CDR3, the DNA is TGTGCCAGCAGCGTAGCTACCGCCGCCGGGGCGGACACTGAAGCTTTCTTT.

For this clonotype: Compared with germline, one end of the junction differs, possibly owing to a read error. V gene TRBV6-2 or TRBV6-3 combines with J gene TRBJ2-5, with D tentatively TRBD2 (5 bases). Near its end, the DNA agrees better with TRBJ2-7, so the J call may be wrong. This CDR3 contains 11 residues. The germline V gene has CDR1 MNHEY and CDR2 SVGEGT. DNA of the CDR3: TGTGCCGGCAGTTCCGGGGACGAGCAGTACTTC. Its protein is CAGSSGDEQYF.

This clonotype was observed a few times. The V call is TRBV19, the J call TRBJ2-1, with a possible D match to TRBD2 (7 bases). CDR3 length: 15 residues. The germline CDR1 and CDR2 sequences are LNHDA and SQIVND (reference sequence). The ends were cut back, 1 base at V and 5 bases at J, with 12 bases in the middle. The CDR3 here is CASSIGGGHHNEQFF. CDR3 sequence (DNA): TGTGCCAGTAGTATAGGGGGGGGGCATCACAATGAGCAGTTCTTC.

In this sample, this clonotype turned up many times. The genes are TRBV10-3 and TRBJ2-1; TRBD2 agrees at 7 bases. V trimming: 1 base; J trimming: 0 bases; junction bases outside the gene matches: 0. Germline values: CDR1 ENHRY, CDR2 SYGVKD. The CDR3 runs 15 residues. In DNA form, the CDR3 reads TGTGCCATCAGTGAGTTAGCGGGCTCCTACAATGAGCAGTTCTTC. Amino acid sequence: CAISELAGSYNEQFF.

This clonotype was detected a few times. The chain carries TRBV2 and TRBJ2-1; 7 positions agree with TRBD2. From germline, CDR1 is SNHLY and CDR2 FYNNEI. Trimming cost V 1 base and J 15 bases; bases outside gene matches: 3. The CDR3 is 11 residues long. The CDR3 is CASSEVTSWFF. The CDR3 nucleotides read TGTGCCAGCAGTGAAGTGACTAGCTGGTTCTTC.

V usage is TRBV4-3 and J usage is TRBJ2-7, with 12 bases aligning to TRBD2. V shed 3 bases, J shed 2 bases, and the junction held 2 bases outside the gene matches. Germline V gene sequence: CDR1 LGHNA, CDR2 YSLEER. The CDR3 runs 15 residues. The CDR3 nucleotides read TGCGCCAGCAGCCACCTAGCGGGAGGGACCTACGAGCAGTACTTC. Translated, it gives CASSHLAGGTYEQYF.

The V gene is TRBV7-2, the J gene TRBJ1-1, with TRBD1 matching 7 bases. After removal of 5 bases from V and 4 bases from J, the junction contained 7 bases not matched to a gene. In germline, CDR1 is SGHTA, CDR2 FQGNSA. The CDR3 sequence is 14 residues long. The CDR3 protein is CASSNRQGLTEAFF. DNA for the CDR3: TGTGCCAGCAGCAATCGACAGGGACTCACTGAAGCTTTCTTT.

In DNA, the CDR3 is TGTGCCAGCAGAGCCCCCTCAAGCGGCTACAATGAGCAGTTCTTC. Translation: CASRAPSSGYNEQFF. The chain employs TRBV27 and TRBJ2-1, with a weak D call TRBD2 (5 bases). This CDR3 comprises 15 residues. V was clipped by 6 bases and J by 3 bases, with 15 bases between them. Germline CDR1 reads MNHEY; CDR2 reads SMNVEV (reference sequence).

The CDR3 DNA is TGTGCCAGCAGCTTAGGCAGTCTATATGGCTACACCTTC. As protein: CASSLGSLYGYTF. This rearrangement joins TRBV7-2 to TRBJ1-2; D is undetermined. Germline CDR1 SGHTA, CDR2 FQGNSA. The CDR3 consists of 13 residues. Trimming stripped 1 base from V and 5 bases from J, with 8 bases between.

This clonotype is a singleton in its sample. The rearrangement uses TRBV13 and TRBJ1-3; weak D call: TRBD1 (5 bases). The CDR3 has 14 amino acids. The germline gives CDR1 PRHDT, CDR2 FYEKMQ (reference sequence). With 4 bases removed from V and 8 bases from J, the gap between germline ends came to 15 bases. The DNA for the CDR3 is TGTGCCAGCAGCTCCGAGAGGGGCGCGGACACCATATATTTT. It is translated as CASSSERGADTIYF. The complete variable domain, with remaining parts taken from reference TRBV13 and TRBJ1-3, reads AAGVIQSPRHLIKEKRETATLKCYPIPRHDTVYWYQQGPGQDPQFLISFYEKMQSDKGSIPDRFSAQQFSDYHSELNMSSLELGDSALYFCASSSERGADTIYFGEGSWLTVV.

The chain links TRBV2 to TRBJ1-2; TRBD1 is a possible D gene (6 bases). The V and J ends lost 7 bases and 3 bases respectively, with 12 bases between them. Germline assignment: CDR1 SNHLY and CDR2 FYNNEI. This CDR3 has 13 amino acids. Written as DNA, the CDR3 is TGTGCCAGCACCGTACAGGGAGACTATGGCTACACCTTC. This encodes CASTVQGDYGYTF.

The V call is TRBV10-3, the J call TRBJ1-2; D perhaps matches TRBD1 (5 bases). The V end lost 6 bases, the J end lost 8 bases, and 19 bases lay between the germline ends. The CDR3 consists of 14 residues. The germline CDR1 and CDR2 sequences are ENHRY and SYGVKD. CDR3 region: CAIRASGTQKGYTF. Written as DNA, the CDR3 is TGTGCCATCAGAGCCTCCGGGACCCAAAAGGGCTACACCTTC.

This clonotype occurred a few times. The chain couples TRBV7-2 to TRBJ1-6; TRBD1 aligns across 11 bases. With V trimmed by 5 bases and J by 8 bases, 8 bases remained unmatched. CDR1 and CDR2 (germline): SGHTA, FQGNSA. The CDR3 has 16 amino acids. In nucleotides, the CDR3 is TGTGCCAGCAGCAAAGGACAGGGGGCGCCGTATTCACCCCTCCACTTT. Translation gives CASSKGQGAPYSPLHF.

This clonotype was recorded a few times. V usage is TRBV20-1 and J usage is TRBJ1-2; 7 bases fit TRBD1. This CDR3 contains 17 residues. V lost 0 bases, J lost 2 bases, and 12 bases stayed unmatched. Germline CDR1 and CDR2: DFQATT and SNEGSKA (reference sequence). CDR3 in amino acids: CSARDLRSGTANYGYTF. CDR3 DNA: TGCAGTGCTAGAGATTTAAGGTCCGGGACAGCCAACTATGGCTACACCTTC.

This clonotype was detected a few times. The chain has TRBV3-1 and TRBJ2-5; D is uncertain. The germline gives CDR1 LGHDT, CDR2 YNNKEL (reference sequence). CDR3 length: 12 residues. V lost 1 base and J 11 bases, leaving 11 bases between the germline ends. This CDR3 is CASSQAESEQYF. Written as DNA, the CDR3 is TGTGCCAGCAGCCAAGCCGAGAGTGAGCAGTACTTC.

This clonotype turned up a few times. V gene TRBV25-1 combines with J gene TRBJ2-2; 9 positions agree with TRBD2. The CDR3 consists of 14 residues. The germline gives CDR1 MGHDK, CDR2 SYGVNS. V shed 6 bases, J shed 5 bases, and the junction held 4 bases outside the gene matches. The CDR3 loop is CASRNSGGTGELFF. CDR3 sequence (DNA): TGTGCCAGCAGGAATAGCGGGGGTACCGGGGAGCTGTTTTTT.

CDR3: CASSLNIEGRLNNEKLFF. CDR3 in DNA: TGCGCCAGCAGCTTGAATATCGAGGGACGGCTCAATAATGAAAAACTGTTTTTT. V gene TRBV5-1 combines with J gene TRBJ1-4; weak D call: TRBD1 (5 bases). V was trimmed by 1 base and J by 4 bases, leaving 20 bases between them. Per germline, CDR1 SGHRS and CDR2 YFSETQ. The CDR3 contains 18 residues.

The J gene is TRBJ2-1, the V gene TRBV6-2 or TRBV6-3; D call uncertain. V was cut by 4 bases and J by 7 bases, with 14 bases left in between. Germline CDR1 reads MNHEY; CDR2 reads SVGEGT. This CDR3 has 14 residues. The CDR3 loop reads CASSWSSQKNEQFF. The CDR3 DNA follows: TGTGCCAGCAGTTGGAGTAGCCAGAAAAATGAGCAGTTCTTC.

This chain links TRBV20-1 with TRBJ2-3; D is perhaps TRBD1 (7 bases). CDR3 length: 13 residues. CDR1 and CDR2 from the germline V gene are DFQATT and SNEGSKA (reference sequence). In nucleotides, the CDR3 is TGCAGCGGAGGAGGGGGCCCCACAGATACGCAGTATTTT. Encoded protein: CSGGGGPTDTQYF.

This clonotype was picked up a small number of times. This CDR3 reads CSAGMGVTEAFF. CDR3 nucleotide sequence: TGCAGTGCTGGGATGGGGGTCACTGAAGCTTTCTTT. The chain couples TRBV20-1 to TRBJ1-1; TRBD1 might be the D (5 bases). The V gene's germline CDR1 is DFQATT and CDR2 SNEGSKA (reference sequence). The CDR3 runs 12 residues. Trimming shortened V by 5 bases and J by 4 bases, and 11 bases separated the two germline ends.

CDR3: CASSLNPRGGETYNEQFF. The CDR3 DNA reads TGTGCCAGCAGCCTCAACCCCCGTGGAGGAGAGACATACAATGAGCAGTTCTTC. The chain employs TRBV9 and TRBJ2-1; maybe TRBD2 (5 bases). This CDR3 has 18 residues. V was pared by 4 bases and J by 4 bases, with 24 bases between. CDR1 SGDLS and CDR2 YYNGEE come from the germline V gene.

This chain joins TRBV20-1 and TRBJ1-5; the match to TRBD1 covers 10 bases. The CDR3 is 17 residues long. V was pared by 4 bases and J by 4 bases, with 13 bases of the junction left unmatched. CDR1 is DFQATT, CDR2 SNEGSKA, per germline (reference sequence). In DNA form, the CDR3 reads TGCAGTGCTAAAAGTATTGGAGGGACAGGGGAAAATCAGCCCCAGCATTTT. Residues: CSAKSIGGTGENQPQHF.